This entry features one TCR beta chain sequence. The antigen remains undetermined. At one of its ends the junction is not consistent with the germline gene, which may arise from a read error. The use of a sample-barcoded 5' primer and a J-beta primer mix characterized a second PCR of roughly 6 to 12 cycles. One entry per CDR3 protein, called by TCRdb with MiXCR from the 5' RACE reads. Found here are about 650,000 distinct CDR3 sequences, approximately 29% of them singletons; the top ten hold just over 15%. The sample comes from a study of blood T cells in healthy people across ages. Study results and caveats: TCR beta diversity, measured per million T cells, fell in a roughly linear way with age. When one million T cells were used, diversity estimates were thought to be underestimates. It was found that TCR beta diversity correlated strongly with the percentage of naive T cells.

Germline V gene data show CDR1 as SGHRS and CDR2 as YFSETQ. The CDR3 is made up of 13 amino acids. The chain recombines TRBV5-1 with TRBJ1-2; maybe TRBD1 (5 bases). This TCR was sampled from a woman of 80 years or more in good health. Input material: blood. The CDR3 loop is CTSSLDTNYGYTF. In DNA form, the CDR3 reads TGCACCAGCAGCTTGGACACCAACTATGGCTACACCTTC.